This T cell receptor (beta chain) was captured by sequencing in a study of monozygotic twins with cystic fibrosis (dated by TCRdb to about 2021). With respect to the entire study: Barcoded libraries were prepared from 3 to 3.5 micrograms of fragmented DNA with about 15 PCR cycles. Ten female and six male twin pairs, aged roughly 2.0 to 36.4 years (median roughly 10 years) and mostly children and adolescents, were included in the cohort. Data for three of the twin pairs had been reported previously in another context. To assess genetic influence on V and J gene usage, the study compared TCR beta repertoires within and across 16 monozygotic twin pairs with cystic fibrosis. On the day blood was drawn, the twins' weight-for-height and FEVPerc (FEV1 disease centile) were ranked against those of the 1,060 cohort participants. On the study overall, not on this receptor specifically: Sharing of nucleotide-identical clonotypes was significantly greater within monozygotic CF twin pairs than between unrelated CF individuals (P = 0.000026, Mann-Whitney). V gene usage was most similar to the co-twin in 13 of 16 pairs, and J usage was most similar to the co-twin in 8 of 16 pairs, which suggests genetic constraints. Simpson clonality was found to be generally low (median approximately 0.009), suggesting a naive-dominated repertoire, although higher clonality was observed in the most severely affected patients. The cohort was small, and no association was found between shared CDR3 numbers and age, concordance or disease severity.

Following the manufacturer's instructions, TCR beta CDR3 regions were amplified by multiplex PCR with the immunoSEQ immune profiling system. An Illumina NextSeq system was used to carry out the sequencing. In the paper's pipeline: Sequence data were processed on the immunoSEQ Analyzer platform, and clonality was computed as the square root of Simpson's index of productive rearrangements. Similarity in V and J usage was measured by Jensen-Shannon distance, and OLGA was used to compute CDR3 generation probabilities. Shared CDR3 sequences were searched against the immuneACCESS database (August 2020) and VDJdb (December 2020). This is the immuneACCESS table as TCRdb keeps it, with only in-frame sequences that have V and J called. A part of the clones is gone; compared with another copy, unresolved V genes explain less than half, and the rest is unexplained. V and J calls and clone size follow that table, whereas D and trimming were derived from the DNA. This sample comprises approximately 13,000 clones, 90% to 95% of them detected only once. In total, the top ten clones hold less than 9.5% of the sample.

The twin pairs came from the European Cystic Fibrosis Twin and Sibling Study Cohort, which recruited patients from about 160 CF clinics across 14 European countries. Zygosity and CFTR genotype were verified in-house, and zygosity was tested by multiplex PCR of nine short tandem repeat loci. Each twin gave a peripheral blood sample, and clinical parameters were documented on that same day of blood sampling. Genomic DNA was isolated from peripheral blood cells with phenol/chloroform and kept in TE buffer at 4 degrees C. As to this clone: It lacks a known antigen. Per-base quality was not reported, and no clone a single base away is much larger than it.

Trimming costs V 2 bases and J 0 bases, and their ends lie 11 bases apart. The CDR1 and CDR2 encoded by the germline V gene are MNHNS and SASEGT. Its CDR3 holds 15 amino acids, cysteine through phenylalanine. Solely the CDR3 DNA is kept, with 45 bases framed from the first base. Recombination linked TRBV6-1 to TRBJ2-7; the D call is possibly TRBD1 or TRBD2, each sharing 5 bases. This TCR was sampled from a girl aged 2-10 years with cystic fibrosis. The specimen sequenced was blood. The base sequence is TGTGCCAGCAGTGAACATCCGGGGCACTCCTACGAGCAGTACTTC. Its protein reads: CASSEHPGHSYEQYF.